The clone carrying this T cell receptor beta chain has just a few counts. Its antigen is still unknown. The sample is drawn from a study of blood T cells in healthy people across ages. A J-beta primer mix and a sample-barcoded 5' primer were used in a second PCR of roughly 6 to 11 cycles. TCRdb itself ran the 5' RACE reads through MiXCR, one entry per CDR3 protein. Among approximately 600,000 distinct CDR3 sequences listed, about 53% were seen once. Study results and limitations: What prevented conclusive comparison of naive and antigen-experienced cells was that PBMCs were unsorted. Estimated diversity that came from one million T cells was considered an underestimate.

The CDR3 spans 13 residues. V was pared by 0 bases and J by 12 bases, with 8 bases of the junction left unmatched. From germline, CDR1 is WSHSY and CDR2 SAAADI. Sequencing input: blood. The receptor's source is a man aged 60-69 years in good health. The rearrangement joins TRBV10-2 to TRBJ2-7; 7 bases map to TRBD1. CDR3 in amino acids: CASSESQGSTGYF. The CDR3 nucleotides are TGCGCCAGCAGTGAGTCACAGGGGTCTACGGGGTACTTC.